The sequence of this TCR beta chain was determined in a study of vaccination effects on CD4 cells after COVID-19. Study-level results: Late in the post-vaccination period, infection-induced and vaccine-induced clones underwent marked clonal contraction.

There are 14 residues in the CDR3. V lost 6 bases, J lost 3 bases, and 12 bases lay in between. Germline CDR1 is MNHEY and CDR2 is SMNVEV (reference sequence). Profiling relied on immunoSEQ multiplex PCR, and the TCRdb table lists in-frame clones only, not all of them. This table holds approximately 25,000 clones, 55% to 75% found once. Remarks on this clone: Its target is not known.

Under the ViraFEST assay, PBMC were stimulated with viral peptide pools so that antigen-specific CD4+ T cells expanded. Sequencing was performed afterwards. A 10-day culture period preceded the isolation of CD4+ T cells. Prior SARS-CoV-2 infection was absent in the vaccine recipients, as shown by negative nucleocapsid antibodies. This sequence originates from a human donor who received a COVID-19 vaccine. The gene calls are TRBV27 and TRBJ1-5; weak D call: TRBD1 (6 bases). The specimen comprised CD4+ T cells from PBMCs cultured with SARS-CoV-2 spike peptides, sampled before COVID-19 vaccination. CDR3 in DNA: TGTGCCAGCAGGGTCGGACAGACCAATCAGCCCCAGCATTTT. Its protein product is CASRVGQTNQPQHF.